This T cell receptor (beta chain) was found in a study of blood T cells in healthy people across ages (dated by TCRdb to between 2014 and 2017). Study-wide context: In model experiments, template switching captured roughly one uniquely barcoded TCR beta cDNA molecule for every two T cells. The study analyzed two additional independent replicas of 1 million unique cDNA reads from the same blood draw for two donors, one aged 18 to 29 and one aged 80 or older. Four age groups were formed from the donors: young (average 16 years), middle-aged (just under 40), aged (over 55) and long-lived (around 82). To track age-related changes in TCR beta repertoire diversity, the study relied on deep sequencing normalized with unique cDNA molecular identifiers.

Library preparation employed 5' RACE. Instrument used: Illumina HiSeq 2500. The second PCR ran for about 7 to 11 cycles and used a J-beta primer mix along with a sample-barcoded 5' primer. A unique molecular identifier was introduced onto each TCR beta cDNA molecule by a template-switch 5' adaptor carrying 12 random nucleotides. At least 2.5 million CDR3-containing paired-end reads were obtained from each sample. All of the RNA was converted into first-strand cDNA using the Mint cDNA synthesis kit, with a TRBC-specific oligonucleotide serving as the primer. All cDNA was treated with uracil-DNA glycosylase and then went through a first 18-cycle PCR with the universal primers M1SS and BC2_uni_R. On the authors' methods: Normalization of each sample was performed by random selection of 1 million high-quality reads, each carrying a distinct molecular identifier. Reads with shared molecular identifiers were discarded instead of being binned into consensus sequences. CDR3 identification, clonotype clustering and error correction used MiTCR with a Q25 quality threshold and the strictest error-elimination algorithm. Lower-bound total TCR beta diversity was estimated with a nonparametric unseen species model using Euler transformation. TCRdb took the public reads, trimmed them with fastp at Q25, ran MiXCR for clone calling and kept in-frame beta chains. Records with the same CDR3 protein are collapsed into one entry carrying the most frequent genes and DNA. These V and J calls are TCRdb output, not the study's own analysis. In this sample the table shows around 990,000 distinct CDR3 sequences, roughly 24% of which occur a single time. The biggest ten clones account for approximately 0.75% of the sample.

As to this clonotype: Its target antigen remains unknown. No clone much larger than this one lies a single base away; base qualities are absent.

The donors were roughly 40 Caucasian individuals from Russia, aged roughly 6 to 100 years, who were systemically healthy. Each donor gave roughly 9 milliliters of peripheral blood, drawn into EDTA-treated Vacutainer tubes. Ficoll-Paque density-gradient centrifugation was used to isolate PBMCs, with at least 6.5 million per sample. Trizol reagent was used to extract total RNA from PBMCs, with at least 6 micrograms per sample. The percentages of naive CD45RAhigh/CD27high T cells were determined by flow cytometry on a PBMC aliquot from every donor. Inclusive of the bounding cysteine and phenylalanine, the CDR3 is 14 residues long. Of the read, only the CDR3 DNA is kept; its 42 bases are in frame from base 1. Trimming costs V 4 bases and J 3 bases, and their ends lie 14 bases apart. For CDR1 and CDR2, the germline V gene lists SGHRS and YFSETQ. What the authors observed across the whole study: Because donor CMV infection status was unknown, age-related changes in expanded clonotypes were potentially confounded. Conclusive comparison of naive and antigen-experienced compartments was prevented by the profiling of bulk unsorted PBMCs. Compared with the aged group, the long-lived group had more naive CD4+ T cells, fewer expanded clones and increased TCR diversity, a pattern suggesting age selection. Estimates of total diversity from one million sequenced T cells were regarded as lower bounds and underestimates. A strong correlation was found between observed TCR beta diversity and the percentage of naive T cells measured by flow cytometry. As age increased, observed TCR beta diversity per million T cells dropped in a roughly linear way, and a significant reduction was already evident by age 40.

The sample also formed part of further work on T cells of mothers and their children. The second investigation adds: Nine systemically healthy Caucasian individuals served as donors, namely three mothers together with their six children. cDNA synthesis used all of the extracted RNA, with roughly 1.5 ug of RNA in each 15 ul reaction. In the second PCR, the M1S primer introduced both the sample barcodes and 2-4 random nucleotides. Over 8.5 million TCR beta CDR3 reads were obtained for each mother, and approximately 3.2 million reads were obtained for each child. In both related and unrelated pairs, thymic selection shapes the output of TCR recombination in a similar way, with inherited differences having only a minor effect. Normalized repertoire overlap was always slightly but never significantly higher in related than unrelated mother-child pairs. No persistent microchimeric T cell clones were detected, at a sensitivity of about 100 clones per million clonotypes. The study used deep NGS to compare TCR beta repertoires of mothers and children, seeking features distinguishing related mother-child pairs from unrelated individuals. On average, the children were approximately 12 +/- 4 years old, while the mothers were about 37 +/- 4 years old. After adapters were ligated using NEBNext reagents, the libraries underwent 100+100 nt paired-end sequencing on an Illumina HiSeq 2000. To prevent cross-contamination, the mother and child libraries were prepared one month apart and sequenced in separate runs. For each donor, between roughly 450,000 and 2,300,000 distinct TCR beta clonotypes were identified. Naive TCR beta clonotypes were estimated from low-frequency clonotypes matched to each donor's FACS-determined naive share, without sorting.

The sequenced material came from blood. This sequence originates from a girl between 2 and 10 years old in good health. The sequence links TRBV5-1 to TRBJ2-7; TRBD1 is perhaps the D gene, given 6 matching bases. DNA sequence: TGCGCCAGCAGCGACGGGACATCTCACTACGAGCAGTACTTC. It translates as CASSDGTSHYEQYF.